This T cell receptor (beta chain) was captured by sequencing in a study of T cell responses to AZD1222 COVID-19 vaccine. Whole-study context: Combined were second doses at about 4 or about 12 weeks.

General study points: Of spike-specific TCRs, nearly half reportedly target regions left unmutated in variants.

From germline, CDR1 is MNHEY and CDR2 SVGEGT. CDR3 size: 16 residues. The V end was cut by 2 bases, the J end by 5 bases, with 18 bases between. The protocol was immunoSEQ multiplex PCR, while the TCRdb copy is restricted to in-frame clones and leaves out a portion. In the table there are about 120,000 clones, about 89% of which are singletons. Regarding this clone: Its target is unknown.

Sequencing used peripheral blood, obtained on day 0 of AZD1222 vaccination. This TCR was recovered from an adult in good health. The genes are TRBV6-2 or TRBV6-3 and TRBJ1-1; maybe TRBD1 (6 bases). This CDR3 is CASSYSRDTLRTEAFF. The CDR3 coding sequence is TGTGCCAGCAGTTACAGCCGGGACACCCTGAGGACTGAAGCTTTCTTT.